Listed below are T cell receptor beta chains from one sample, sequenced in a study of T-cell memory formation after mild COVID-19. TCRdb recomputed calls from the 5' RACE reads with MiXCR, one row per CDR3 protein. The sample records approximately 290,000 distinct CDR3 sequences, around 15% being singletons. Sequenced sample: PBMCs or a T cell subset sorted from them (not recorded which). These receptors came from a man aged 18 to 35 who had mild COVID-19 (a few samples of this study predate the infection). Cell type and time point are not known. CDR3s include the opening cysteine and the closing phenylalanine or tryptophan. D genes are given only for firm matches. Clone size is stated in some rows and not others, as once, few, many or a class when expanded.

>-|TRBJ2-7|TRBV4-1|-
TGCGCCAGCAGCCAAGACAGGGTAGCGGTCTACGAGCAGTACTTC
CASSQDRVAVYEQYF
>-|TRBJ2-1|TRBV7-2|few
TGTGCCAGCAGCTCCCTTGGACGGAGGAAGTTCTTC
CASSSLGRRKFF
>-|TRBJ2-5|TRBV12-3/TRBV12-4|-
TGTGCCAGCAGTCTACCGCCAGGGGAGACCCAGTACTTC
CASSLPPGETQYF
>-|TRBJ2-1|TRBV20-1|-
TGCAGTGCTAGAAACGGAGCGGGCCGCGCCCTCAATGAGCAGTTCTTC
CSARNGAGRALNEQFF
>-|TRBJ1-5|TRBV18|-
TGTGCCAGCTCTCCGGGGATGACAGGTTATAGCAATCAGCCCCAGCATTTT
CASSPGMTGYSNQPQHF
>-|TRBJ1-4|TRBV3-1|few
TGTGCCAGCAGCCCTCCGGGGCTTAATGAAAAACTGTTTTTT
CASSPPGLNEKLFF
>-|TRBJ2-2|TRBV27|-
TGTGCCAGCAGTTTCGGAGCCTTTTCAACCGGGGAGCTGTTTTTT
CASSFGAFSTGELFF
>-|TRBJ2-5|TRBV15|-
TGTGCCACCAGCAGAGACCGCGCAGGAGGAGAGACCCAGTACTTC
CATSRDRAGGETQYF
>-|TRBJ1-1|TRBV7-9|-
TGTGCCACCCGGGGGTTGGAGAACACTGAAGCTTTCTTT
CATRGLENTEAFF
>TRBD1|TRBJ2-7|TRBV4-1|few
TGCGCCAGCAGCTACTCGACAGGGGGCGCGTCCTACGAGCAGTACTTC
CASSYSTGGASYEQYF
>TRBD2|TRBJ2-1|TRBV18|-
TGTGCCAGCTCACCATATAATCTAGCGGGAGACAATGAGCAGTTCTTC
CASSPYNLAGDNEQFF
>TRBD1|TRBJ1-2|TRBV6-5|-
TGTGCCAGCAGTACAGGACAGGGCTACTATGGCTACACCTTC
CASSTGQGYYGYTF
>TRBD2|TRBJ2-1|TRBV7-2|many
TGTGCCAGCAGCCCCGGGACTAGCGACTACAATGAGCAGTTCTTC
CASSPGTSDYNEQFF
>-|TRBJ1-6|TRBV5-4|-
TGTGCCAGCAGCTTCAGGGCCAATTCACCCCTCCACTTT
CASSFRANSPLHF
>-|TRBJ1-6|TRBV21-1|-
TGTGCCAGCAGCAAAATAGGACGCACCTATAATTCATCCCTCCACTTT
CASSKIGRTYNSSLHF
>-|TRBJ2-3|TRBV7-9|-
TGTGCCAGCAGACCGAAACCGGGCCTGGATTATACGCAGTATTTT
CASRPKPGLDYTQYF
>TRBD1|TRBJ1-2|TRBV5-5|-
TGTGCCAGCAGCAGGGGACAGGGGAGCGGCTATGGCTACACCTTC
CASSRGQGSGYGYTF
>-|TRBJ1-2|TRBV7-2|-
TGTGCCAGCAGCTTAGCGTCACACCGAAGGGGCCACTATGGCTACACCTTC
CASSLASHRRGHYGYTF
>-|TRBJ2-5|TRBV5-1|-
TGCGCCAGCAGCTTGGGTTTTGGCCAAGAGACCCAGTACTTC
CASSLGFGQETQYF
>-|TRBJ1-5|TRBV5-1|few
TGCGCCAGCAGCTTGGACAGAATGCCCGGTCAGCCCCAGCATTTT
CASSLDRMPGQPQHF
>TRBD1|TRBJ1-3|TRBV11-2|few
TGTGCCAGCAGCTCCCCTCAGGGGGCCGTCTCTGGAAACACCATATATTTT
CASSSPQGAVSGNTIYF
>TRBD2|TRBJ2-2|TRBV5-1|-
TGCGCCAGCCGGGAACTAGCGGGGGTTCACACCGGGGAGCTGTTTTTT
CASRELAGVHTGELFF
>TRBD1|TRBJ2-7|TRBV7-2|few
TGTGCCAGCAGCTTCCAGTGGGGACAGACCTACGAGCAGTACTTC
CASSFQWGQTYEQYF
>-|TRBJ2-6|TRBV7-9|-
TGTGCCAGCAGCCCGCCTCAGCCCTCTGGGGCCAACGTCCTGACTTTC
CASSPPQPSGANVLTF